The 27 T cell receptor beta chains in this list originate from one sample, sequenced in a study of T cell responses to AZD1222 COVID-19 vaccine. TCRdb keeps only in-frame clones here, not all; method: immunoSEQ multiplex PCR. The table shows 140,000 or so clones, with approximately 85% occurring only once. The source material was peripheral blood, sampled 28 days after the second dose of the MenACWY control vaccine. Receptors were obtained from an adult who received the MenACWY meningococcal vaccine as a control.

The rearrangement links TRBV19 to TRBJ2-7; 8 nucleotides line up with TRBD2. Germline trimming cut 6 bases from V and 2 bases from J; bases unmatched to any gene: 6. Germline CDR1 reads LNHDA; CDR2 reads SQIVND (reference sequence). The CDR3 sequence is 14 residues long. The CDR3: CASSTGGGPYEQYF. DNA of the CDR3: TGTGCCAGTAGCACCGGGGGGGGGCCCTACGAGCAGTACTTC. The full variable domain, rest sourced from reference TRBV19 and TRBJ2-7, is DGGITQSPKYLFRKEGQNVTLSCEQNLNHDAMYWYRQDPGQGLRLIYYSQIVNDFQKGDIAEGYSVSREKKESFPLTVTSAQKNPTAFYLCASSTGGGPYEQYFGPGTRLTVT.

This chain joins TRBV9 and TRBJ1-2; D is unclear. Germline V gene data show CDR1 as SGDLS and CDR2 as YYNGEE. V shed 2 bases and J shed 8 bases, with 10 bases lying between them. CDR3 size: 12 residues. The CDR3 DNA reads TGTGCCAGCAGCGTCCATGGAGTCGGCTACACCTTC. This gives the protein CASSVHGVGYTF. The full variable domain, its missing parts supplied by reference TRBV9 and TRBJ1-2, is DSGVTQTPKHLITATGQRVTLRCSPRSGDLSVYWYQQSLDQGLQFLIQYYNGEERAKGNILERFSAQQFPDLHSELNLSSLELGDSALYFCASSVHGVGYTFGSGTRLTVV.

This clone was seen just once. The chain carries TRBV29-1 and TRBJ2-5, with 9 bases that match TRBD2. The CDR3 length is 12 residues. CDR1 and CDR2 (germline): SQVTM, ANQGSEA. In nucleotides, the CDR3 is TGCACCGTAGTAGCGGGGGAGGAGACCCAGTACTTC. This codes for CTVVAGEETQYF.

The genes are TRBV7-9 and TRBJ1-2; D is ambiguous. The CDR3 consists of 12 residues. V was clipped by 1 base and J by 10 bases, with 10 bases between them. Germline lookup yields CDR1 SEHNR and CDR2 FQNEAQ (reference sequence). The DNA of the CDR3 is TGTGCCAGCAGCTTAGAAGCAAGAGCCTACACCTTC. Translation: CASSLEARAYTF.

The CDR3: CASSLAPSGRRDTQYF. As DNA, the CDR3 is TGTGCCAGCAGCTTGGCGCCTAGCGGGAGGCGAGATACGCAGTATTTT. This chain connects TRBV5-6 to TRBJ2-3; 11 bases match TRBD2. In germline, CDR1 is SGHDT, CDR2 YYEEEE. CDR3 size: 16 residues. The V and J ends lost 0 bases and 5 bases, in that order; junction bases with no gene match: 5.

The rearrangement uses TRBV7-2 and TRBJ2-1; no reliable D call. The CDR3 loop spans 16 amino acids. The germline gives CDR1 SGHTA, CDR2 FQGNSA. V was shortened by 2 bases and J by 5 bases, with 16 bases between the two germline ends. In DNA, the CDR3 is TGTGCCAGCAGCTTAAGAGGTAGATGGGGAAACAATGAGCAGTTCTTC. Translating it yields CASSLRGRWGNNEQFF.

The rearrangement joins TRBV30 to TRBJ2-3, with 8 bases identical to TRBD2. Germline loops: CDR1 GTSNPN, CDR2 SVGIG (reference sequence). V lost 2 bases, J lost 5 bases, and 6 bases stayed unmatched. The CDR3 is 14 residues long. The CDR3, as DNA: TGTGCCTGGAGTCAGGGACTAGGGGAAGATACGCAGTATTTT. Translated, it gives CAWSQGLGEDTQYF.

The sample holds a few counts of this clone. The J gene is TRBJ2-7, the V gene TRBV5-1; 8 bases match TRBD1. CDR1 SGHRS and CDR2 YFSETQ come from the germline V gene. V shed 3 bases, J shed 6 bases, and the junction held 11 bases outside the gene matches. The CDR3 is made up of 15 amino acids. The CDR3 sequence is CASSSQGGAFFEQYF. CDR3 coding DNA: TGCGCCAGCAGCTCACAGGGGGGCGCCTTCTTCGAGCAGTACTTC.

The chain recombines TRBV19 with TRBJ1-1; D is unresolved. The CDR3 loop spans 14 amino acids. Trimming took 5 bases from V and 3 from J, leaving 13 bases between them. CDR1 LNHDA and CDR2 SQIVND come from the germline V gene (reference sequence). CDR3: CASSVVGEYTEAFF. The CDR3 region has the DNA TGTGCCAGTAGTGTGGTTGGGGAGTACACTGAAGCTTTCTTT. Filled out from reference TRBV19 and TRBJ1-1, the complete variable domain reads DGGITQSPKYLFRKEGQNVTLSCEQNLNHDAMYWYRQDPGQGLRLIYYSQIVNDFQKGDIAEGYSVSREKKESFPLTVTSAQKNPTAFYLCASSVVGEYTEAFFGQGTRLTVV.

The chain is built from TRBV7-2 and TRBJ1-2; D call uncertain. The CDR3 extends over 16 amino acids. Germline loops: CDR1 SGHTA, CDR2 FQGNSA. The germline V and J ends were trimmed by 1 base and 4 bases, with 16 bases remaining between them. The DNA for the CDR3 is TGTGCCAGCAGCTTAGTTCTCGGCAGAAATCTCTATGGCTACACCTTC. Translating gives CASSLVLGRNLYGYTF.

The V and J genes are TRBV30 and TRBJ2-7; TRBD1 agrees at 11 bases. The length of the CDR3 is 13 residues. CDR1 is GTSNPN and CDR2 is SVGIG in the germline V gene (reference sequence). The J segment lost 7 bases and the V segment lost 2 bases, leaving 4 bases of the junction unmatched. The CDR3 loop reads CAWSWDRGGEQYF. CDR3 sequence (DNA): TGTGCCTGGAGTTGGGACAGGGGGGGTGAGCAGTACTTC. Variable domain in full (rest from reference TRBV30 and TRBJ2-7): SQTIHQWPATLVQPVGSPLSLECTVEGTSNPNLYWYRQAAGRGLQLLFYSVGIGQISSEVPQNLSASRPQDRQFILSSKKLLLSDSGFYLCAWSWDRGGEQYFGPGTRLTVT.

This chain connects TRBV6-5 to TRBJ1-6; D call uncertain. Germline assignment: CDR1 MNHEY and CDR2 SVGAGI. Deletions cut 1 base from V and 5 bases from J, with 6 bases between. The CDR3 is made up of 14 amino acids. In nucleotides, the CDR3 is TGTGCCAGCAGTTACTTTAGAAATAATTCACCCCTCCACTTT. Amino acids: CASSYFRNNSPLHF.

This clone was counted a few times. The V call is TRBV7-8, the J call TRBJ2-5; no clear D. V dropped 3 bases and J dropped 1 base, with 9 bases sitting between them. The germline CDR1 and CDR2 sequences are SGHVS and FQNEAQ. The CDR3 sequence is 14 residues long. In nucleotides, the CDR3 is TGTGCCAGCAGCTTGAGACGGACCCAAGAGACCCAGTACTTC. Translating gives CASSLRRTQETQYF.

This clone was detected a few times. The CDR3 reads CASSQATLGRDYEQYF. The CDR3 DNA reads as TGTGCCAGCAGCCAAGCAACCCTCGGGCGGGACTACGAGCAGTACTTC. V and J are TRBV3-1 (or the pseudogene TRBV3-2) and TRBJ2-7; TRBD2 is a possible D gene (6 bases). The germline gives CDR1 LGHDT, CDR2 YNNKEL (reference sequence). With 1 base removed from V and 3 bases from J, the gap between germline ends came to 16 bases. CDR3 length: 16 residues.

The chain has TRBV9 and TRBJ1-2; D is possibly TRBD1 (5 bases). Germline V gene lookup returns CDR1 SGDLS and CDR2 YYNGEE. Trimming shortened V by 0 bases and J by 1 base, and 10 bases separated the two germline ends. The CDR3 spans 15 residues. CDR3 coding DNA: TGTGCCAGCAGCGTAGTTGGGGGTGTTAACTATGGCTACACCTTC. Protein sequence: CASSVVGGVNYGYTF.

The chain links TRBV29-1 to TRBJ1-2, with D possibly being TRBD1 (6 bases). Trimming shortened V by 6 bases and J by 8 bases, and 16 bases separated the two germline ends. Germline CDR1 and CDR2: SQVTM and ANQGSEA. The CDR3 is 12 residues long. The CDR3 spells CSVPILGGGYTF. The CDR3 DNA follows: TGCAGCGTGCCGATCCTGGGGGGCGGCTACACCTTC.

This chain joins TRBV24-1 and TRBJ2-7; 11 bases line up with TRBD2. The CDR3 runs to 16 residues. The J segment lost 2 bases and the V segment lost 0 bases, leaving 2 bases of the junction unmatched. Germline CDR1 reads KGHDR; CDR2 reads SFDVKD. The CDR3 here is CATSDLTSGGTYEQYF. The DNA of the CDR3 is TGTGCCACCAGTGATTTGACTAGCGGGGGAACCTACGAGCAGTACTTC.

The rearrangement uses TRBV6-6 and TRBJ1-2, with unresolved D. Trimming pared 6 bases from V and 2 bases from J, leaving 19 bases between. The germline V gene has CDR1 MNHNY and CDR2 SVGAGI (reference sequence). The CDR3 is 16 amino acids. Here the CDR3 reads CASSPSAVYPNYGYTF. CDR3 DNA sequence: TGTGCCAGCAGCCCCTCGGCGGTCTACCCCAACTATGGCTACACCTTC.

This chain connects TRBV7-3 to TRBJ2-3; 9 nucleotides match TRBD2. The V gene's germline CDR1 is SGHTA and CDR2 FQGTGA. CDR3 length equals 15 residues. V shed 2 bases, J shed 3 bases, and the junction held 3 bases outside the gene matches. The CDR3 protein is CASSLERGDTDTQYF. The CDR3 nucleotides read TGTGCCAGCAGCTTAGAGCGGGGGGATACAGATACGCAGTATTTT.

This clone appeared a few times. CDR3 DNA: TGTGCCAGCAGTTTAATCGGCCCAAGCAATGAGCAGTTCTTC. Encoded protein: CASSLIGPSNEQFF. The genes are TRBV28 and TRBJ2-1; no clear D. The CDR3 length is 14 residues. Looked up from germline, CDR1 is MDHEN and CDR2 is SYDVKM. The V gene lost 2 bases and the J gene lost 6 bases, with 11 bases spanning the gap.

This chain joins TRBV6-4 and TRBJ2-1; the match to TRBD2 covers 10 bases. From germline, CDR1 is MRHNA and CDR2 SNTAGT. V lost 0 bases, J lost 4 bases, and 0 bases stayed unmatched. The CDR3 extends over 15 amino acids. The CDR3 region is CASSDSSGRYNEQFF. The CDR3 DNA sequence: TGTGCCAGCAGTGACTCTAGCGGGAGGTACAATGAGCAGTTCTTC.

Here the CDR3 DNA reads TGTGCCAGCAGTTGGACGGAGAGCAATCAGCCCCAGCATTTT. It translates to CASSWTESNQPQHF. The chain couples TRBV28 to TRBJ1-5, with D unclear. Germline values: CDR1 MDHEN, CDR2 SYDVKM. The CDR3 loop spans 14 amino acids. Between the trimmed V and J ends, which lost 4 bases and 1 base, there was a span of 8 bases.

The V gene is TRBV7-8, the J gene TRBJ1-3; D gene ambiguous. The CDR3 loop spans 14 amino acids. V was cut by 5 bases and J by 0 bases, with 8 bases left in between. Per germline, CDR1 SGHVS and CDR2 FQNEAQ. The CDR3 sequence: CASSRESSGNTIYF. CDR3 nucleotide sequence: TGTGCCAGCAGCCGAGAGAGCTCTGGAAACACCATATATTTT.

The J gene is TRBJ2-3, the V gene TRBV4-3; no clear D gene. V was trimmed by 1 base and J by 5 bases, leaving 7 bases between them. Germline assignment: CDR1 LGHNA and CDR2 YSLEER. The CDR3 consists of 13 residues. This CDR3 is CASSQVTEDTQYF. The CDR3 DNA sequence: TGCGCCAGCAGCCAAGTTACAGAAGATACGCAGTATTTT.

This chain links TRBV19 with TRBJ1-2; no reliable D call. This CDR3 comprises 13 residues. The V end lost 5 bases, the J end lost 4 bases, and 11 bases lay between the germline ends. Germline V gene lookup returns CDR1 LNHDA and CDR2 SQIVND (reference sequence). This CDR3 is CASSDDPGYGYTF. As DNA, the CDR3 is TGTGCCAGTAGTGATGACCCTGGCTATGGCTACACCTTC.

This clone was picked up a small number of times. The chain uses TRBV7-8 and TRBJ1-1, with 10 positions matching TRBD1. Looked up from germline, CDR1 is SGHVS and CDR2 is FQNEAQ. V gave up 5 bases and J gave up 4 bases; unmatched junction bases: 7. This CDR3 region has 15 residues. The CDR3 DNA sequence: TGTGCCAGCAGCAAGTTCCGGGACAGGGGCACTGAAGCTTTCTTT. It codes for CASSKFRDRGTEAFF.

V usage is TRBV12-5 and J usage is TRBJ1-1, with 10 bases lining up with TRBD1. Germline CDR1 is LGHNT and CDR2 is FRNRAP. V shed 11 bases and J 3 bases; nucleotides not matched to a gene: 0. This CDR3 region has 11 residues. Written as DNA, the CDR3 is TGTGCTGGACAGGGGGACACTGAAGCTTTCTTT. Amino acid sequence: CAGQGDTEAFF.